The 26 T cell receptor beta chains below all came from one sample that was sequenced in a study of CD8+CD57+ T cells in acquired aplastic anemia. The template used for profiling TCR beta VDJ and CDR3 was genomic DNA. MiXCR was run by TCRdb on the reads, yielding one entry per CDR3 protein. This table has a few hundred thousand distinct CDR3 sequences, roughly 64% appearing once. Sequenced material: sorted CD4+, CD8+, or CD8+CD57+ T cells (not recorded which) from PBMCs. Receptors originate from a human donor in good health, serving as a control.

The sample holds many counts of this clonotype. The rearrangement uses TRBV20-1 and TRBJ2-7; 10 nucleotides line up with TRBD2. The CDR3 covers 13 residues. Looked up from germline, CDR1 is DFQATT and CDR2 is SNEGSKA (reference sequence). V dropped 5 bases and J dropped 3; count of bases not matched to a gene: 4. The CDR3 loop is CSAASGGLYEQYF. CDR3 sequence (DNA): TGCAGTGCTGCTAGCGGGGGACTCTACGAGCAGTACTTC.

This clonotype was detected many times. The V call is TRBV12-3 or TRBV12-4, the J call TRBJ2-7; D possibly corresponds to TRBD1 (6 bases). The ends were cut back, 0 bases at V and 2 bases at J, with 11 bases in the middle. CDR3 length: 15 amino acids. The DNA for the CDR3 is TGTGCCAGCAGTTTAGCGACGGGACATACCTACGAGCAGTACTTC. It is translated as CASSLATGHTYEQYF.

This rearrangement joins TRBV5-1 to TRBJ1-1; maybe TRBD1 (5 bases). Germline V gene sequence: CDR1 SGHRS, CDR2 YFSETQ. The CDR3 sequence is 13 residues long. Trimming left V 1 base short and J 8 bases short, with 12 bases between. The CDR3 DNA follows: TGCGCCAGCAGCTTGTCTCCCAGGGAGGAAGCTTTCTTT. Its protein is CASSLSPREEAFF.

As to this clonotype: The junction and the germline gene differ at one end; a read error may be behind it. The chain carries TRBV5-1 and TRBJ1-2; no clear D. Germline V gives CDR1 SGHRS, CDR2 YFSETQ. The CDR3 loop spans 13 amino acids. CDR3 amino acids: CASSEGRPDGYTF. CDR3 DNA sequence: TGTGCCAGCAGTGAAGGCCGGCCAGATGGGTACACCTTC.

This clonotype was recorded at least ten times. V is TRBV19 and J is TRBJ2-5; the D is unclear. The CDR3 contains 11 residues. V was trimmed by 7 bases and J by 4 bases, leaving 7 bases between them. The V gene's germline CDR1 is LNHDA and CDR2 SQIVND (reference sequence). This CDR3 is CASTSGETQYF. The CDR3 DNA is TGTGCCAGTACTTCTGGAGAGACCCAGTACTTC.

V gene TRBV11-2 combines with J gene TRBJ2-7; TRBD1 agrees at 7 bases. Germline V lookup: CDR1 SGHAT, CDR2 FQNNGV. Trimming took 5 bases from V and 6 from J; bases not matched to a gene: 7. This CDR3 comprises 13 residues. Here the CDR3 DNA reads TGTGCCAGCAGCCAACACCACAGGGGCGAGCAGTACTTC. It codes for CASSQHHRGEQYF. The variable domain in full, completed from reference TRBV11-2 and TRBJ2-7, reads EAGVAQSPRYKIIEKRQSVAFWCNPISGHATLYWYQQILGQGPKLLIQFQNNGVVDDSQLPKDRFSAERLKGVDSTLKIQPAKLEDSAVYLCASSQHHRGEQYFGPGTRLTVT.

This clonotype appeared a few times. This chain joins TRBV20-1 and TRBJ2-7, with D tentatively TRBD1 (6 bases). The CDR3 sequence is 15 residues long. From germline, CDR1 is DFQATT and CDR2 SNEGSKA (reference sequence). This CDR3 is CRDTTGQLEDEEQYF. Here the CDR3 DNA reads TGCAGGGATACAACCGGACAGTTAGAGGATGAAGAGCAGTACTTC.

This chain uses TRBV2 with TRBJ2-2, with D unclear. Germline loops: CDR1 SNHLY, CDR2 FYNNEI. With 4 bases removed from V and 8 bases from J, the gap between germline ends came to 14 bases. The CDR3 is made up of 14 amino acids. The CDR3 loop reads CASSVSRIRGELFF. The CDR3 DNA reads TGTGCCAGCAGTGTGTCTCGAATCAGGGGGGAGCTGTTTTTT.

J is TRBJ2-7 and V is TRBV6-5, with 9 bases matching TRBD2. The trim removed 8 bases at V and 4 bases at J, leaving 6 bases unmatched. The CDR3 totals 13 residues. Per the germline V gene, CDR1 is MNHEY and CDR2 is SVGAGI. The CDR3 loop is CASSSGVGYEQYF. CDR3 DNA sequence: TGTGCCAGCTCTAGCGGGGTGGGTTACGAGCAGTACTTC.

In the case of this clonotype: Since the CDR3 does not end with the conserved phenylalanine or tryptophan, this likely comes from a read error. No DNA is shown, since the ends of the CDR3 on it are uncertain; the CDR3 is the one TCRdb lists. This rearrangement joins TRBV7-9 to TRBJ1-6; TRBD1, as called in the table, went unchecked against the DNA. Germline V gives CDR1 SEHNR, CDR2 FQNEAQ (reference sequence). The CDR3 numbers 13 amino acids, ends counted. CDR3 loop: CASSLVGQGTGHI.

The rearrangement links TRBV12-3 or TRBV12-4 to TRBJ1-2; D is unclear. Trimming removed 5 bases at V and 8 bases at J, with 15 bases between. CDR3 size: 13 residues. The CDR3 bases are TGTGCCAGCAGTGACCAAGGAGCGGGAGGCTACACCTTC. This encodes CASSDQGAGGYTF.

In regard to this clonotype: Lacking the conserved final phenylalanine or tryptophan, this CDR3 likely reflects a read error. This rearrangement joins TRBV7-9 to TRBJ2-7; tentatively, D is TRBD1 (6 bases). Trimming took 8 bases from V and 3 from J, leaving 20 bases between them. CDR3 size: 15 residues. Germline CDR1 is SEHNR and CDR2 is FQNEAQ (reference sequence). DNA for the CDR3: TGTGCCAGCGGAATAAAAACGGGACATCACTACGAGCAGTACTAC. Protein: CASGIKTGHHYEQYY.

The V and J genes are TRBV19 and TRBJ1-1, with a weak D call TRBD1 (6 bases). This CDR3 contains 14 residues. Trimming removed 3 bases from V and 1 base from J, with 9 bases in between. In germline, CDR1 is LNHDA, CDR2 SQIVND (reference sequence). CDR3 in amino acids: CASSMAGANTEAFF. Written as DNA, the CDR3 is TGTGCCAGTAGTATGGCAGGGGCGAACACTGAAGCTTTCTTT.

This clonotype appeared many times. J is TRBJ2-2 and V is TRBV7-2; D is uncertain. Germline values: CDR1 SGHTA, CDR2 FQGNSA. The CDR3 is 14 amino acids. Trimming shortened V by 2 bases and J by 0 bases, and 4 bases separated the two germline ends. CDR3 bases: TGTGCCAGCAGCTTAATACCGAACACCGGGGAGCTGTTTTTT. The encoded protein is CASSLIPNTGELFF.

This clonotype has at least ten counts. This chain uses TRBV5-1 with TRBJ1-2; D ambiguous. CDR1 is SGHRS, CDR2 YFSETQ, per germline. V was pared by 0 bases and J by 6 bases, with 9 bases between. CDR3 length: 13 amino acids. The CDR3 spells CASSLAGFNGYTF. CDR3 nucleotides: TGCGCCAGCAGCTTGGCTGGGTTCAATGGCTACACCTTC.

This clonotype has ten or more counts. The chain employs TRBV5-6 and TRBJ2-2, with D possibly being TRBD1 (7 bases). Trimming cost V 6 bases and J 3 bases, with 18 bases left between them. The CDR3 sequence is 16 residues long. Germline V gene data show CDR1 as SGHDT and CDR2 as YYEEEE. The CDR3 nucleotides are TGTGCCAGCACTAACCTCGACAGGGAGGACACCGGGGAGCTGTTTTTT. This sequence encodes CASTNLDREDTGELFF. Full variable domain (outside the CDR3, taken from reference TRBV5-6 and TRBJ2-2): DAGVTQSPTHLIKTRGQQVTLRCSPKSGHDTVSWYQQALGQGPQFIFQYYEEEERQRGNFPDRFSGHQFPNYSSELNVNALLLGDSALYLCASTNLDREDTGELFFGEGSRLTVL.

The J gene is TRBJ1-3, the V gene TRBV10-3, with no clear D. Germline CDR1 ENHRY, CDR2 SYGVKD. The CDR3 loop spans 14 amino acids. Trimming cost V 10 bases and J 0 bases, with 13 bases left between them. The CDR3 nucleotides are TGTGCCAGCGGGAGACCGTACTCTGGAAACACCATATATTTT. Translated, it gives CASGRPYSGNTIYF.

Details on this clonotype: The CDR3 carries no conserved terminal phenylalanine or tryptophan, so it likely arises from a read error. The DNA is omitted, as the CDR3 cannot be located on it reliably, and the CDR3 follows TCRdb's listing. V and J are TRBV2 and TRBJ2-6. Germline V gene lookup returns CDR1 SNHLY and CDR2 FYNNEI. The CDR3 is made up of 13 amino acids, end residues included. Here the CDR3 reads CARSLHGGNVRNL.

Note on this clonotype: The junction and the germline gene differ at one end; a read error may be behind it. The genes are TRBV5-1 and TRBJ2-1, with 7 bases lining up with TRBD1. There are 11 residues in the CDR3. CDR1 and CDR2 from the germline V gene are SGHRS and YFSETQ. CDR3 DNA sequence: TGCGCCAGCAGCTCTGGGACAGCAAACTCCTTC. Translating it yields CASSSGTANSF.

This chain joins TRBV7-6 and TRBJ1-2, with 9 bases identical to TRBD1. Trimming cost V 0 bases and J 7 bases; bases outside gene matches: 9. From germline, CDR1 is SGHVS and CDR2 FNYEAQ. This CDR3 is 16 amino acids long. The CDR3: CASSLARPGQGCGYTF. Here the CDR3 DNA reads TGTGCCAGCAGCTTAGCCAGACCGGGACAGGGCTGTGGCTACACCTTC.

This clonotype has a single count. One end of the junction does not line up with germline, which may come from a read error. The chain carries TRBV7-2 and TRBJ1-6; the D is unclear. In germline, CDR1 is SGHTA, CDR2 FQGNSA. The CDR3 runs to 14 residues. The CDR3 nucleotides read TGTGCCAGCAGCTTAGGATCGGCAGATTCACCCCTGCACTTT. It specifies CASSLGSADSPLHF.

This clonotype showed up many times. CDR3 amino acids: CSARGPASYNEQFF. The CDR3 nucleotides read TGCAGTGCTAGAGGGCCTGCCTCCTACAATGAGCAGTTCTTC. The rearrangement links TRBV20-1 to TRBJ2-1, with D unresolved. V was pared by 1 base and J by 0 bases, with 7 bases between. Germline assignment: CDR1 DFQATT and CDR2 SNEGSKA (reference sequence). CDR3 length: 14 amino acids.

The chain links TRBV9 to TRBJ1-6; 7 bases map to TRBD1. The J segment lost 8 bases and the V segment lost 3 bases, leaving 2 bases of the junction unmatched. The CDR3 has 13 amino acids. Looked up from germline, CDR1 is SGDLS and CDR2 is YYNGEE. This chain's CDR3 is CASSGQGDSPLHF. The DNA of the CDR3 is TGTGCCAGCAGCGGACAGGGTGATTCACCCCTCCACTTT. Complete variable domain (other parts from reference TRBV9 and TRBJ1-6): DSGVTQTPKHLITATGQRVTLRCSPRSGDLSVYWYQQSLDQGLQFLIQYYNGEERAKGNILERFSAQQFPDLHSELNLSSLELGDSALYFCASSGQGDSPLHFGNGTRLTVT.

As to this clonotype: One junction end disagrees with the germline gene, perhaps due to a read error. The J gene is TRBJ1-2, the V gene TRBV10-2; D gene ambiguous. Per the germline V gene, CDR1 is WSHSY and CDR2 is SAAADI. This CDR3 is 14 amino acids long. The CDR3, as DNA: TGCGCCAGCAGCCCAACTGCGGCTGGCTCCGGCGACCTGTTT. This codes for CASSPTAAGSGDLF.

On this clonotype: This may come from a read error, since a much larger clone is one base off. This chain uses TRBV6-1 with TRBJ1-1, with D maybe TRBD1 (6 bases). The CDR3 spans 16 residues. Trimming shortened V by 6 bases and J by 2 bases, and 19 bases separated the two germline ends. Germline V CDR1 and CDR2: MNHNS, SASEGT. CDR3 sequence: CASRLVFGGENTEAFF. The CDR3, as DNA: TGTGCCAGCAGATTGGTTTTCGGGGGCGAAAACACTGAAGCTTTCTTT.

As for this clonotype: Because the CDR3's place on the DNA is in doubt, the DNA is left out and the CDR3 is given as listed by TCRdb. CDR3 sequence reads: CASSLPPFEQYFGLTF. This rearrangement joins TRBV7-2 to TRBJ2-6; TRBD1, the D gene given by the table, was not confirmed from the DNA. The CDR3 is 16 amino acids in total, end residues counted. The germline CDR1 and CDR2 sequences are SGHTA and FQGNSA.